Below, 6 T cell receptor beta chains from the same sample are listed, as sequenced in a study of blood T cells in healthy people across ages. A second PCR of roughly 7 to 11 cycles used a sample-barcoded 5' primer and a J-beta primer mix. From the 5' RACE reads, TCRdb called clonotypes with MiXCR, one entry per CDR3 protein. Here the sample spans roughly 500,000 distinct CDR3 sequences, approximately 25% being singletons. Sequenced material: blood. These receptors all come from a woman in her 70s in good health.

J is TRBJ1-1 and V is TRBV20-1, with TRBD1 matching over 9 bases. The V segment lost 4 bases and the J segment 5 bases; nucleotides outside the gene matches: 17. Per the germline V gene, CDR1 is DFQATT and CDR2 is SNEGSKA (reference sequence). The CDR3 is made up of 17 amino acids. The CDR3 DNA reads TGCAGTGCTACCCCTACCGGGACAGGGAGTAGAAGGACTGAAGCTTTCTTT. Amino acids: CSATPTGTGSRRTEAFF.

This clonotype was seen a single time. The chain couples TRBV7-9 to TRBJ2-7; 7 bases map to TRBD1. The CDR3 has 13 amino acids. After removal of 5 bases from V and 5 bases from J, the junction contained 6 bases not matched to a gene. Germline assignment: CDR1 SEHNR and CDR2 FQNEAQ (reference sequence). CDR3 sequence (DNA): TGTGCCAGCAGCCAGACAGGGTCCGACGAGCAGTACTTC. Translating gives CASSQTGSDEQYF.

The V call is TRBV20-1, the J call TRBJ1-2, with unresolved D. The germline V gene has CDR1 DFQATT and CDR2 SNEGSKA (reference sequence). The CDR3 consists of 13 residues. V lost 3 bases and J 2 bases, leaving 10 bases between the germline ends. DNA for the CDR3: TGCAGTGCTAGTGGGCAGGCAAACTATGGCTACACCTTC. Translated: CSASGQANYGYTF.

There are a few counts of this clonotype. The chain couples TRBV3-1 to TRBJ2-5; 14 bases are shared with TRBD2. This CDR3 is 18 amino acids long. Germline-derived CDR1 and CDR2 are LGHDT and YNNKEL (reference sequence). The ends lost 4 bases at V and 0 bases at J; junction bases unmatched: 7. The CDR3 loop reads CASSRGLAGGTYQETQYF. CDR3 bases: TGTGCCAGCAGCCGAGGACTAGCGGGGGGCACGTACCAAGAGACCCAGTACTTC.

The table lists this clonotype with a few counts. The chain employs TRBV20-1 and TRBJ2-7, with a weak D call TRBD2 (6 bases). The V gene lost 1 base and the J gene lost 2 bases, with 18 bases spanning the gap. The CDR3 extends over 16 amino acids. The V gene's germline CDR1 is DFQATT and CDR2 SNEGSKA (reference sequence). The CDR3 loop is CSARGAGQGYPYEQYF. CDR3 nucleotides: TGCAGTGCTAGAGGGGCGGGGCAGGGTTATCCCTACGAGCAGTACTTC.

This clonotype occurred a few times. The rearrangement links TRBV7-2 to TRBJ2-5, with 12 positions matching TRBD2. Looked up from germline, CDR1 is SGHTA and CDR2 is FQGNSA. CDR3 length: 17 residues. V was clipped by 1 base and J by 2 bases; unmatched bases: 5. CDR3 protein: CASSLGLLAGGQETQYF. The CDR3, as DNA: TGTGCCAGCAGCTTAGGGCTCCTAGCGGGGGGGCAAGAGACCCAGTACTTC.